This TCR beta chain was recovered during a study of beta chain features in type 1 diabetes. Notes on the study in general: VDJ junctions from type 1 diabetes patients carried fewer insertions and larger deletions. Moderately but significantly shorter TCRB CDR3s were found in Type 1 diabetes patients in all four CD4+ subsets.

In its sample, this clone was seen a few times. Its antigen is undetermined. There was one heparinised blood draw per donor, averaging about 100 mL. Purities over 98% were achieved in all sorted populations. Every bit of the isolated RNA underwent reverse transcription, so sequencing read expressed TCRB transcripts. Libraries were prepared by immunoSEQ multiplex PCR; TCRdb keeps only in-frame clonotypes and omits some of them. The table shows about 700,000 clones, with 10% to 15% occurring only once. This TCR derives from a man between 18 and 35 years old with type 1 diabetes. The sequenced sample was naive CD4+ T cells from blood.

CDR3: CASSGTGYNSPLHF. The DNA of the CDR3 is TGTGCCAGCTCGGGGACAGGATATAATTCACCCCTCCACTTT. The chain links TRBV18 to TRBJ1-6, with 8 positions matching TRBD1. This CDR3 region has 14 residues. V was pared by 6 bases and J by 4 bases, with 2 bases of the junction left unmatched. Germline CDR1 and CDR2: KGHSH and LQKENI. Filled out from reference TRBV18 and TRBJ1-6, the complete variable domain reads NAGVMQNPRHLVRRRGQEARLRCSPMKGHSHVYWYRQLPEEGLKFMVYLQKENIIDESGMPKERFSAEFPKEGPSILRIQQVVRGDSAAYFCASSGTGYNSPLHFGNGTRLTVT.